This T cell receptor beta chain emerged from a study of OX40 agonist ivuxolimab in advanced cancers. The germline V gene has CDR1 SEHNR and CDR2 FQNEAQ (reference sequence). V lost 5 bases and J 2 bases, leaving 13 bases between the germline ends. CDR3 size: 14 residues. TCRdb's copy holds only in-frame clones and misses some; the assay was immunoSEQ multiplex PCR. The sample yields tens of thousands of clones, under 90% seen once. The sequenced sample was CD4+ or CD8+ T cells sorted from blood, obtained in a trial of the OX40 agonist ivuxolimab. The chain recombines TRBV7-9 with TRBJ2-7, with D possibly matching TRBD1 (5 bases). The clonotype comes from an adult with an advanced solid tumor such as melanoma, head and neck, liver or kidney cancer. This chain's CDR3 is CASSPSGRAYEQYF. CDR3 bases: TGTGCCAGCAGCCCTTCAGGGCGCGCCTACGAGCAGTACTTC. Full variable domain (missing parts from reference TRBV7-9 and TRBJ2-7): DTGVSQNPRHKITKRGQNVTFRCDPISEHNRLYWYRQTLGQGPEFLTYFQNEAQLEKSRLLSDRFSAERPKGSFSTLEIQRTEQGDSAMYLCASSPSGRAYEQYFGPGTRLTVT.